The 16 T cell receptor beta chains given below trace back to one sample, sequenced in a study of OX40 agonist ivuxolimab in advanced cancers. Sequencing used immunoSEQ multiplex PCR; TCRdb keeps in-frame clones, though not all of them. The sample carries 90,000 or so clones, more than 85% recorded once. Here the sequenced sample was CD4+ or CD8+ T cells sorted from blood, taken in a trial of the OX40 agonist ivuxolimab. These TCRs come from an adult with an advanced solid tumor such as melanoma, head and neck, liver or kidney cancer.

This clone was seen once. V usage is TRBV9 and J usage is TRBJ2-3; 11 bases match TRBD1. This CDR3 has 16 amino acids. Germline loops: CDR1 SGDLS, CDR2 YYNGEE. The junction had 2 bases not matched to a gene; V was cut back by 0 bases and J by 2 bases. CDR3 loop: CASSVGTGGVTDTQYF. CDR3 DNA sequence: TGTGCCAGCAGCGTAGGGACAGGGGGCGTCACAGATACGCAGTATTTT.

The gene calls are TRBV30 and TRBJ1-3; D may be TRBD1 (6 bases). The length of the CDR3 is 14 residues. Trimming cost V 5 bases and J 0 bases, with 11 bases left between them. CDR1 is GTSNPN, CDR2 SVGIG, per germline (reference sequence). The CDR3 region has the DNA TGTGCCTGGGGGGGACATAGCTCTGGAAACACCATATATTTT. It specifies CAWGGHSSGNTIYF. The full variable domain, completed using reference TRBV30 and TRBJ1-3, is SQTIHQWPATLVQPVGSPLSLECTVEGTSNPNLYWYRQAAGRGLQLLFYSVGIGQISSEVPQNLSASRPQDRQFILSSKKLLLSDSGFYLCAWGGHSSGNTIYFGEGSWLTVV.

The chain couples TRBV28 to TRBJ2-5, with 7 bases that match TRBD1. The germline V gene encodes CDR1 MDHEN and CDR2 SYDVKM. Unmatched junction bases numbered 12, after V lost 5 bases and J lost 0 bases. The CDR3 extends over 17 amino acids. The CDR3 region has the DNA TGTGCCAGCAGTCCTGGAGATTCGACAGGGAACCAAGAGACCCAGTACTTC. This sequence encodes CASSPGDSTGNQETQYF.

The V and J genes are TRBV12-5 and TRBJ1-3; maybe TRBD1 (6 bases). CDR1 and CDR2 (germline): LGHNT, FRNRAP. Trimming stripped 3 bases from V and 2 bases from J, with 11 bases between. There are 15 residues in the CDR3. The CDR3: CASGFYRVAGNTIYF. The CDR3, as DNA: TGTGCTAGTGGTTTTTACAGGGTGGCTGGAAACACCATATATTTT.

The chain carries TRBV27 and TRBJ2-7; the D is unclear. The CDR3 consists of 15 residues. V dropped 5 bases and J dropped 5 bases, with 19 bases sitting between them. Looked up from germline, CDR1 is MNHEY and CDR2 is SMNVEV (reference sequence). The CDR3 protein is CASSPRHPFADEQYF. DNA of the CDR3: TGTGCCAGCAGTCCACGACACCCCTTTGCAGACGAGCAGTACTTC.

V usage is TRBV6-5 and J usage is TRBJ1-4; D is perhaps TRBD1 (6 bases). The germline gives CDR1 MNHEY, CDR2 SVGAGI. Trimming removed 5 bases from V and 3 bases from J, with 10 bases in between. The CDR3 loop spans 14 amino acids. This CDR3 is CASSADSSNEKLFF. Here the CDR3 DNA reads TGTGCCAGCAGTGCGGACAGCTCTAATGAAAAACTGTTTTTT.

The V call is TRBV10-2, the J call TRBJ2-3, with 7 bases that match TRBD1. This CDR3 is built from 16 residues. V dropped 4 bases and J dropped 4; count of bases not matched to a gene: 11. CDR1 and CDR2 (germline): WSHSY, SAAADI. The CDR3 loop is CASSATDRMVPDTQYF. For the CDR3, the DNA is TGCGCCAGCAGTGCTACGGACAGGATGGTCCCAGATACGCAGTATTTT.

The chain has TRBV4-1 and TRBJ1-2, with TRBD1 identical over 10 bases. V lost 1 base and J lost 6; bases outside the gene matches: 5. The CDR3 has 15 residues. Germline V gene data show CDR1 as MGHRA and CDR2 as YSYEKL. CDR3 loop: CASSQGGGQGDGYTF. CDR3 nucleotide sequence: TGCGCCAGCAGCCAAGGGGGCGGACAGGGGGATGGCTACACCTTC.

The chain joins TRBV6-1 to TRBJ2-7; 8 bases line up with TRBD2. With 4 bases clipped from V and 4 bases from J, the junction kept 6 bases outside the gene matches. Germline values: CDR1 MNHNS, CDR2 SASEGT. The CDR3 length is 14 residues. The DNA for the CDR3 is TGTGCCAGCAGTGGGTGGCGGGAGGCTTACGAGCAGTACTTC. This translates into CASSGWREAYEQYF.

The rearrangement uses TRBV4-1 and TRBJ2-7; D gene uncertain. Germline assignment: CDR1 MGHRA and CDR2 YSYEKL. Trimming shortened V by 0 bases and J by 3 bases, and 9 bases separated the two germline ends. The CDR3 totals 14 residues. CDR3 in DNA: TGCGCCAGCAGCCAAGAGACGTCAGTCTACGAGCAGTACTTC. Its translation: CASSQETSVYEQYF.

This clone was recorded only once. The V call is TRBV19, the J call TRBJ2-2; D remains unclear. The germline V gene has CDR1 LNHDA and CDR2 SQIVND (reference sequence). There are 15 residues in the CDR3. The ends were cut back, 6 bases at V and 5 bases at J, with 16 bases in the middle. CDR3 nucleotide sequence: TGTGCCAGTAGGGAGTTCGAATATATAACCGGGGAGCTGTTTTTT. Translated, it gives CASREFEYITGELFF.

The genes are TRBV6-5 and TRBJ2-5; the match to TRBD1 covers 10 bases. The CDR3 loop spans 14 amino acids. V lost 6 bases and J lost 4; bases outside the gene matches: 5. Germline CDR1 reads MNHEY; CDR2 reads SVGAGI. The CDR3 spells CASSPWTGGETQYF. The CDR3 DNA follows: TGTGCCAGCAGCCCCTGGACAGGGGGAGAGACCCAGTACTTC.

The chain employs TRBV5-4 and TRBJ2-5; D may be TRBD2 (5 bases). The CDR3 has 14 amino acids. V lost 4 bases and J lost 1, with 11 bases in between. CDR1 and CDR2 (germline): SGHNT, YYREEE (reference sequence). CDR3 sequence reads: CASSLSGIQETQYF. DNA of the CDR3: TGTGCCAGCAGCCTATCCGGGATCCAAGAGACCCAGTACTTC.

This clone was counted once. The chain has TRBV4-1 and TRBJ2-1; D gene unclear. Looked up from germline, CDR1 is MGHRA and CDR2 is YSYEKL. The CDR3 length is 13 residues. The V end lost 0 bases, the J end lost 16 bases, and 16 bases lay between the germline ends. This CDR3 is CASSQEKPHPLFF. In DNA, the CDR3 is TGCGCCAGCAGCCAAGAGAAACCGCACCCTCTTTTCTTC.

The V and J genes are TRBV9 and TRBJ2-7; D ambiguous. The CDR3 is made up of 16 amino acids. Per the germline V gene, CDR1 is SGDLS and CDR2 is YYNGEE. V gave up 0 bases and J gave up 0 bases, with 13 bases separating them. CDR3 sequence reads: CASSVGASPYSYEQYF. CDR3 DNA: TGTGCCAGCAGCGTAGGTGCCAGTCCTTACTCCTACGAGCAGTACTTC.

The chain has TRBV27 and TRBJ2-3; D perhaps matches TRBD2 (6 bases). This CDR3 comprises 12 residues. Germline V CDR1 and CDR2: MNHEY, SMNVEV (reference sequence). Trimming took off 8 bases at V and 5 bases at J, with 11 bases between the two ends. The CDR3 DNA sequence: TGTGCCAGCGCTGCGGGAATAGATACGCAGTATTTT. Amino acids: CASAAGIDTQYF.